The next 24 T cell receptor beta chains were all read from a single sample in a study of T cells in localized non-small cell lung cancer. Libraries were prepared by immunoSEQ multiplex PCR; TCRdb keeps only in-frame clonotypes and omits some of them. The table lists some 9,700 clones, roughly 86% of them singletons. The source material was peripheral blood, sampled before any cancer treatment. These receptors all stem from a female donor aged 60 or older with stage II squamous cell lung carcinoma.

This sequence joins TRBV10-1 and TRBJ2-7; TRBD1 is a possible D gene (5 bases). The CDR3 totals 14 residues. The germline V and J ends were trimmed by 0 bases and 5 bases, with 11 bases remaining between them. Germline CDR1 is WNHNN and CDR2 is SYGVQD (reference sequence). CDR3 loop: CASSESSRVHEQYF. The CDR3 nucleotides read TGCGCCAGCAGTGAGTCCTCCAGGGTCCACGAGCAGTACTTC.

The chain carries TRBV6-6 and TRBJ2-1; D is uncertain. The germline V gene has CDR1 MNHNY and CDR2 SVGAGI (reference sequence). There are 15 residues in the CDR3. The V end was cut by 8 bases, the J end by 2 bases, with 16 bases between. The CDR3 protein is CASSPGGGPYNEQFF. Written as DNA, the CDR3 is TGTGCCAGCTCCCCCGGTGGCGGACCCTACAATGAGCAGTTCTTC.

The rearrangement links TRBV5-1 to TRBJ1-1; D may be TRBD1 (5 bases). V was cut by 3 bases and J by 4 bases, with 22 bases left in between. The CDR3 has 17 residues. Germline CDR1 is SGHRS and CDR2 is YFSETQ. CDR3 nucleotides: TGCGCCAGCAGCTCCCAGGGCATTGGGACCTTTAGCACTGAAGCTTTCTTT. Translating gives CASSSQGIGTFSTEAFF.

The V and J genes are TRBV5-1 and TRBJ2-1; 8 bases line up with TRBD2. Germline V gene lookup returns CDR1 SGHRS and CDR2 YFSETQ. The ends lost 6 bases at V and 8 bases at J; junction bases unmatched: 10. The CDR3 runs 14 residues. As DNA, the CDR3 is TGCGCCAGCACTTTAAGCGGGGGTATCTATGAGCAGTTCTTC. As protein: CASTLSGGIYEQFF.

Only a few counts were recorded for this clone. The chain combines TRBV29-1 with TRBJ2-3; a possible D gene is TRBD1 (7 bases). There are 13 residues in the CDR3. CDR1 and CDR2 from the germline V gene are SQVTM and ANQGSEA. The ends were cut back, 8 bases at V and 5 bases at J, with 17 bases in the middle. DNA of the CDR3: TGCAGCCCCGCCAGGGGGGCAGGAGATACGCAGTATTTT. Translation: CSPARGAGDTQYF.

The rearrangement links TRBV7-2 to TRBJ1-5; 11 bases align to TRBD1. The J segment lost 8 bases and the V segment lost 2 bases, leaving 8 bases of the junction unmatched. The CDR3 totals 16 residues. Germline V gene sequence: CDR1 SGHTA, CDR2 FQGNSA. The CDR3 nucleotides are TGTGCCAGCAGCTTAAGTTTGGGGACAGGGGGGAAGCCCCAGCATTTT. Its protein product is CASSLSLGTGGKPQHF.

The chain carries TRBV27 and TRBJ2-1, with 11 bases aligning to TRBD2. Per the germline V gene, CDR1 is MNHEY and CDR2 is SMNVEV (reference sequence). The CDR3 has 17 amino acids. V shed 4 bases, J shed 1 base, and the junction held 6 bases outside the gene matches. CDR3 nucleotide sequence: TGTGCCAGCAGTTCCCTAGCGGGGGGATTATCCTACAATGAGCAGTTCTTC. Residues: CASSSLAGGLSYNEQFF.

The chain uses TRBV6-1 and TRBJ2-7; D is unresolved. The CDR3 extends over 11 amino acids. The V end lost 10 bases, the J end lost 6 bases, and 13 bases lay between the germline ends. CDR1 is MNHNS, CDR2 SASEGT, per germline. The CDR3 is CAITFKGEQYV. In DNA form, the CDR3 reads TGTGCCATTACTTTTAAGGGCGAGCAGTACGTC.

V is TRBV6-5 and J is TRBJ2-5; 7 positions agree with TRBD1. The CDR3 covers 14 residues. Trimming removed 0 bases from V and 4 bases from J; junction bases left unmatched: 2. Germline V CDR1 and CDR2: MNHEY, SVGAGI. CDR3 coding DNA: TGTGCCAGCAGTTACTCGAGACAGGGAGAGACCCAGTACTTC. This sequence encodes CASSYSRQGETQYF.

The chain joins TRBV29-1 to TRBJ1-1, with 7 bases matching TRBD1. The trim removed 7 bases at V and 7 bases at J, leaving 3 bases unmatched. The germline V gene encodes CDR1 SQVTM and CDR2 ANQGSEA. This CDR3 region has 10 residues. The CDR3 DNA is TGCAGCGCCGGGACAGTTGAAGCTTTCTTT. Its protein product is CSAGTVEAFF.

The chain employs TRBV7-9 and TRBJ2-3, with D hard to call. CDR1 and CDR2 (germline): SEHNR, FQNEAQ (reference sequence). This CDR3 contains 14 residues. Trimming took 1 base from V and 5 from J, leaving 10 bases between them. CDR3 sequence (DNA): TGTGCCAGCAGCTTAGTAAGCGAACGAGATACGCAGTATTTT. As protein: CASSLVSERDTQYF.

This clone came up once. V and J are TRBV9 and TRBJ1-1, with 7 bases identical to TRBD1. The J segment lost 0 bases and the V segment lost 1 base, leaving 3 bases of the junction unmatched. The CDR3 runs 15 residues. From germline, CDR1 is SGDLS and CDR2 YYNGEE. Written as DNA, the CDR3 is TGTGCCAGCAGCGTACGGGGACAGCTGAACACTGAAGCTTTCTTT. It encodes CASSVRGQLNTEAFF. The whole variable domain, filled in from reference TRBV9 and TRBJ1-1, reads DSGVTQTPKHLITATGQRVTLRCSPRSGDLSVYWYQQSLDQGLQFLIQYYNGEERAKGNILERFSAQQFPDLHSELNLSSLELGDSALYFCASSVRGQLNTEAFFGQGTRLTVV.

This clone came up once. The V call is TRBV11-2, the J call TRBJ2-1, with D possibly being TRBD2 (5 bases). This CDR3 has 12 residues. Trimming took 3 bases from V and 14 from J, leaving 14 bases between them. Germline V CDR1 and CDR2: SGHAT, FQNNGV. Here the CDR3 reads CASSLGVGEKFF. The CDR3 coding sequence is TGTGCCAGCAGCTTGGGCGTGGGAGAGAAGTTCTTC.

By its share, this clone is medium-sized. The chain couples TRBV30 to TRBJ1-5; D possibly corresponds to TRBD1 (5 bases). In germline, CDR1 is GTSNPN, CDR2 SVGIG (reference sequence). This CDR3 contains 13 residues. The V end lost 5 bases, the J end lost 3 bases, and 11 bases lay between the germline ends. CDR3 residues: CAWGDGYNQPQHF. The CDR3 DNA reads TGTGCCTGGGGGGACGGCTACAATCAGCCCCAGCATTTT.

The V gene is TRBV6-1, the J gene TRBJ1-3; TRBD1 aligns across 10 bases. V was pared by 1 base and J by 8 bases, with 2 bases of the junction left unmatched. Germline CDR1 is MNHNS and CDR2 is SASEGT. CDR3 size: 14 residues. This chain's CDR3 is CASSEGTGGYTIYF. CDR3 nucleotides: TGTGCCAGCAGTGAAGGGACAGGGGGGTACACCATATATTTT.

The chain uses TRBV9 and TRBJ2-3; 7 positions match TRBD1. The CDR3 covers 15 residues. CDR1 SGDLS and CDR2 YYNGEE come from the germline V gene. Trimming cost V 3 bases and J 6 bases; bases outside gene matches: 10. This chain's CDR3 is CASSAGQSSVDTQYF. CDR3 DNA sequence: TGTGCCAGCAGCGCGGGACAGAGTTCCGTTGATACGCAGTATTTT.

The CDR3 sequence: CASSIAGGQARYTF. The DNA of the CDR3 is TGTGCCAGTAGTATAGCCGGAGGACAGGCCCGCTACACCTTC. This rearrangement joins TRBV19 to TRBJ1-2, with 7 bases aligning to TRBD1. The V segment lost 1 base and the J segment 9 bases; nucleotides outside the gene matches: 8. The CDR3 is 14 amino acids. CDR1 and CDR2 from the germline V gene are LNHDA and SQIVND (reference sequence). Together with reference TRBV19 and TRBJ1-2, the CDR3 gives the full variable domain: DGGITQSPKYLFRKEGQNVTLSCEQNLNHDAMYWYRQDPGQGLRLIYYSQIVNDFQKGDIAEGYSVSREKKESFPLTVTSAQKNPTAFYLCASSIAGGQARYTFGSGTRLTVV.

The chain combines TRBV5-1 with TRBJ1-2; D is ambiguous. CDR1 is SGHRS, CDR2 YFSETQ, per germline. V lost 7 bases and J 4 bases, leaving 14 bases between the germline ends. This CDR3 is built from 13 residues. CDR3 protein: CASGEPGSYGYTF. CDR3 DNA sequence: TGCGCCAGCGGGGAGCCAGGTAGCTATGGCTACACCTTC.

The V gene is TRBV18, the J gene TRBJ2-7; tentative D call: TRBD1 (5 bases). Germline loops: CDR1 KGHSH, CDR2 LQKENI. The CDR3 extends over 14 amino acids. The V gene lost 6 bases and the J gene lost 6 bases, with 18 bases spanning the gap. The CDR3, as DNA: TGTGCCAGCTCGCCTCTTGGACAATTAACCGAGCAGTACTTC. This encodes CASSPLGQLTEQYF.

The V gene is TRBV18, the J gene TRBJ2-7; 12 positions match TRBD2. The CDR3 spans 14 residues. Germline loops: CDR1 KGHSH, CDR2 LQKENI. The trim removed 6 bases at V and 10 bases at J, leaving 10 bases unmatched. CDR3 nucleotide sequence: TGTGCCAGCTCTCCCCCCCTAGCGGGAGGGATTCAGTACTTC. This gives the protein CASSPPLAGGIQYF.

There are a few counts of this clone. The rearrangement uses TRBV10-3 and TRBJ2-7; D not resolved. This CDR3 has 11 residues. V lost 4 bases and J lost 3, with 4 bases in between. Per the germline V gene, CDR1 is ENHRY and CDR2 is SYGVKD. CDR3: CAISGLYEQYF. The DNA for the CDR3 is TGTGCCATCAGTGGGCTCTACGAGCAGTACTTC.

The J gene is TRBJ2-1, the V gene TRBV7-2; 12 nucleotides match TRBD2. The trim removed 5 bases at V and 9 bases at J, leaving 8 bases unmatched. This CDR3 region has 15 residues. CDR1 and CDR2 from the germline V gene are SGHTA and FQGNSA. In nucleotides, the CDR3 is TGTGCCAGCAGCCAACTAGCGGGAGGTGGGATTGAGCAGTTCTTC. As protein: CASSQLAGGGIEQFF. Drawing the rest from reference TRBV7-2 and TRBJ2-1, the complete variable domain is GAGVSQSPSNKVTEKGKDVELRCDPISGHTALYWYRQSLGQGLEFLIYFQGNSAPDKSGLPSDRFSAERTGGSVSTLTIQRTQQEDSAVYLCASSQLAGGGIEQFFGPGTRLTVL.

Turning to this clone: The junction departs from the called germline gene at one end, perhaps through a read error. V and J are TRBV30 and TRBJ2-7; 8 nucleotides match TRBD1. Germline lookup yields CDR1 GTSNPN and CDR2 SVGIG (reference sequence). The CDR3 has 17 residues. The CDR3 here is CAWISPQGVVQGYGQYF. The CDR3 DNA reads TGTGCCTGGATTTCCCCACAGGGGGTCGTGCAGGGCTACGGGCAGTACTTC.

The chain recombines TRBV21-1 with TRBJ2-7; the table's D call, TRBD1, was not checked against the DNA. TRBV21-1 is a recognized pseudogene. The CDR3 has 12 amino acids. CDR3 DNA sequence: TGTGCCAGCAGCAAAGTTACCGGGACACACGAAGTC. Its protein is CASSKVTGTHEV.